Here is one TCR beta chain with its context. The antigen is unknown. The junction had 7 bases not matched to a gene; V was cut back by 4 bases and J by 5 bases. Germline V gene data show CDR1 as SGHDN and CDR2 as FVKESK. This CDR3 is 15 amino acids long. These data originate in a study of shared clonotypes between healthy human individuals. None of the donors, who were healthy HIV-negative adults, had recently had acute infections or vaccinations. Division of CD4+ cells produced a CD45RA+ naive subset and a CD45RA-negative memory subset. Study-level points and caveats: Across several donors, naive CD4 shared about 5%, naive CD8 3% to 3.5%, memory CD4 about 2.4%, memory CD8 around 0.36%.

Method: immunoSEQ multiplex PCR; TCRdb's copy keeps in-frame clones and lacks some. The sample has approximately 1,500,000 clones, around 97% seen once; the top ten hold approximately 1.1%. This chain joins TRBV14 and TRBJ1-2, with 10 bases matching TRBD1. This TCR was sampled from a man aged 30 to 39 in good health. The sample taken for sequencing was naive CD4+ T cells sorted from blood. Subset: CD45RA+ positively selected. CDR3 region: CASSPWTGGSYGYTF. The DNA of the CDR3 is TGTGCCAGCAGCCCCTGGACAGGGGGTTCGTATGGCTACACCTTC.